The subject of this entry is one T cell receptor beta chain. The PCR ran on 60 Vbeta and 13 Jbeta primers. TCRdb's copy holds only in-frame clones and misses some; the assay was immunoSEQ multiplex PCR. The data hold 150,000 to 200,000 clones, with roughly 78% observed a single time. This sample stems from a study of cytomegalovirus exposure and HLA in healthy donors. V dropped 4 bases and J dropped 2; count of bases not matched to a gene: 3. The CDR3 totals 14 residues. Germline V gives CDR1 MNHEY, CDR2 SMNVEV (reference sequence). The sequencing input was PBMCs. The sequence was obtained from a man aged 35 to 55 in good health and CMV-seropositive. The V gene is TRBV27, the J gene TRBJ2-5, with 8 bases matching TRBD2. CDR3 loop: CASSYGGGQETQYF. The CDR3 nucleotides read TGTGCCAGCAGTTACGGGGGGGGGCAAGAGACCCAGTACTTC.